These T cell receptor beta chains were read from a single sample in a study of OX40 agonist ivuxolimab in advanced cancers. Generated by immunoSEQ multiplex PCR, the TCRdb table keeps only in-frame clones and is missing some. The profile shows some 44,000 clones, around 84% of them singletons. The sample consisted of CD4+ or CD8+ T cells sorted from blood, taken in a trial of the OX40 agonist ivuxolimab. The receptors shown here come from an adult with an advanced solid tumor such as melanoma, head and neck, liver or kidney cancer. Both conserved end residues are part of each CDR3. A D gene is named only where the DNA matches it firmly.

TRBV27	.	TRBJ2-1	CASSPQSMSSHEQFF	TGTGCCAGCAGTCCACAGTCGATGTCGTCCCATGAGCAGTTCTTC
TRBV7-9	.	TRBJ2-7	CASSFLPGRNEQYF	TGTGCCAGCAGCTTCCTCCCAGGGCGAAACGAGCAGTACTTC
TRBV27	.	TRBJ2-7	CASSLIGLSSYEQYF	TGTGCCAGCAGTTTAATCGGCTTGAGCTCCTACGAGCAGTACTTC
TRBV20-1	TRBD1	TRBJ1-1	CSARVRDRAFF	TGCAGTGCTAGAGTCCGGGACAGGGCTTTCTTT
TRBV4-1	TRBD1	TRBJ1-1	CASSQFGGGGGTEAFF	TGCGCCAGCAGCCAATTTGGAGGGGGCGGAGGGACTGAAGCTTTCTTT
TRBV28	.	TRBJ2-2	CASSSTGLFANTGELFF	TGTGCCAGCAGTTCAACAGGCTTGTTCGCGAACACCGGGGAGCTGTTTTTT
TRBV5-1	TRBD2	TRBJ2-3	CASSLYAGTSGVDTQYF	TGCGCCAGCAGCTTGTACGCGGGGACTAGCGGGGTGGATACGCAGTATTTT
TRBV5-5	TRBD1	TRBJ1-5	CASSLNRGFNQPQHF	TGTGCCAGCAGCTTGAACAGGGGGTTTAATCAGCCCCAGCATTTT
TRBV7-2	.	TRBJ2-5	CASSYRDSRETQYF	TGTGCCAGCAGCTACCGGGACTCAAGAGAGACCCAGTACTTC
TRBV4-3	.	TRBJ2-2	CASSQDQTDTGELFF	TGCGCCAGCAGCCAAGATCAGACAGACACCGGGGAGCTGTTTTTT
TRBV5-8	.	TRBJ1-4	CASSFGGGPATNEKLFF	TGTGCCAGCAGCTTCGGGGGGGGTCCTGCAACTAATGAAAAACTGTTTTTT
TRBV5-1	TRBD2	TRBJ2-1	CASSLVAGGVEQFF	TGCGCCAGCAGCTTGGTGGCGGGGGGCGTTGAGCAGTTCTTC
TRBV7-6	.	TRBJ2-5	CASSFSGRAGKETQYF	TGTGCCAGCAGCTTCTCAGGCAGGGCGGGTAAAGAGACCCAGTACTTC
TRBV7-9	TRBD1	TRBJ1-2	CASSLGTGINYGYTF	TGTGCCAGCAGCTTAGGGACAGGGATTAACTATGGCTACACCTTC
TRBV14	.	TRBJ1-2	CASSQPGIATEYGYTF	TGTGCCAGCAGCCAGCCTGGGATTGCGACAGAGTATGGCTACACCTTC
TRBV7-9	.	TRBJ1-2	CASSLGGPRVFANYGYTF	TGTGCCAGCAGCTTAGGAGGACCCAGAGTCTTTGCTAACTATGGCTACACCTTC